Sequencing of this T cell receptor beta chain was carried out in a study of blood T cell repertoires in COVID-19. Turning to the study itself: The study drew acute and convalescent COVID-19 samples from the United States, Italy and Spain. PBMCs, B-cell-depleted T cells, or T cells provided the cDNA or gDNA that made up the material.

Per the original data handling: Reference gene primer amplification gave estimated nucleated cell counts. Profiled with immunoSEQ multiplex PCR; TCRdb holds only in-frame clones, not every one. V, J and clone size are taken as reported in that table, and D and trimming were inferred from the DNA itself. The table records about 260,000 clones, less than 85% of them present only once. Germline CDR1 and CDR2: SGDLS and YYNGEE. This CDR3 is 18 amino acids long. The junction had 11 bases not matched to a gene; V was cut back by 3 bases and J by 0 bases. This TCR derives from a man in his sixties who had recovered from COVID-19. The sample comprised peripheral blood. The J gene is TRBJ2-7, the V gene TRBV9; 11 bases fit TRBD2. CDR3 residues: CASSAEALAGDISYEQYF. The CDR3 DNA reads TGTGCCAGCAGCGCAGAGGCACTAGCGGGAGATATCTCCTACGAGCAGTACTTC. Full variable domain (remainder filled in from reference TRBV9 and TRBJ2-7): DSGVTQTPKHLITATGQRVTLRCSPRSGDLSVYWYQQSLDQGLQFLIQYYNGEERAKGNILERFSAQQFPDLHSELNLSSLELGDSALYFCASSAEALAGDISYEQYFGPGTRLTVT.